This T cell receptor beta chain was retrieved from a study of early T cells in non-severe SARS-CoV-2 infection. Whole-study context: Investigators sequenced bulk RNA drawn from unsorted whole blood, and chains remained unpaired.

Findings of the study overall: VDJdb matching skewed toward anti-spike CD8 responses, missing private and CD4 specificities.

Trimming shortened V by 4 bases and J by 5 bases, and 13 bases separated the two germline ends. This CDR3 spans 15 amino acids. Germline loops: CDR1 SGHKS, CDR2 YYEKEE (reference sequence). Unique molecular identifiers were affixed to single, distinct cDNA molecules. TCRdb ran MiXCR on the 5' RACE reads and lists one entry per CDR3 protein. Here the sample spans 25,000 to 30,000 distinct CDR3 sequences, approximately 5.6% being singletons. This clonotype was detected many times. Antigen unknown. The sequencing input was whole blood. This TCR derives from an adult who was a healthcare worker with PCR-confirmed SARS-CoV-2 infection or an uninfected control (not recorded which). The rearrangement uses TRBV5-5 and TRBJ1-6; perhaps TRBD1 as D (6 bases). CDR3 coding DNA: TGTGCCAGCAGCCCGTCCAGGGGAGATAATTCACCCCTCCACTTT. Its translation: CASSPSRGDNSPLHF.